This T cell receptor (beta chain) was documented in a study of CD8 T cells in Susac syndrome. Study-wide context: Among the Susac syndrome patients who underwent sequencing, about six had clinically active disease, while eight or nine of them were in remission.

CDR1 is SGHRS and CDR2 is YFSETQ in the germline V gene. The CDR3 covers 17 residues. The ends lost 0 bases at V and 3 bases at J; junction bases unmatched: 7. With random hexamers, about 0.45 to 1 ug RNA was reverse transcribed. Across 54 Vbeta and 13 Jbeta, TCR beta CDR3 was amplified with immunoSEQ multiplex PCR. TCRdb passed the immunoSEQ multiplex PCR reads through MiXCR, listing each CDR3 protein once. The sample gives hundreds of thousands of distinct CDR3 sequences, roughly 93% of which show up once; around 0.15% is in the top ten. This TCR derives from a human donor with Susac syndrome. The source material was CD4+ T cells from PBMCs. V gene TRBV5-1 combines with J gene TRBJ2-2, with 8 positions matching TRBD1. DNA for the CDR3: TGCGCCAGCAGCTTGGCTCCGGGACAGGTCTACACCGGGGAGCTGTTTTTT. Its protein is CASSLAPGQVYTGELFF.